The subject of this entry is one TCR beta chain. Antigen unknown. Both 60 Vbeta primers and 13 Jbeta primers went into the PCR. Profiling relied on immunoSEQ multiplex PCR, and the TCRdb table lists in-frame clones only, not all of them. Of about 150,000 clones in the sample, roughly 89% were seen once. These data originate in a study of cytomegalovirus exposure and HLA in healthy donors. Overall study: The study's early data release held about 77 million unique TCRs from HLA-typed donors.

While unrecorded immune exposures were likely, the donors were nominally healthy when sampled. Points from the study as a whole: A reported reduction in N-insertions relative to the roughly 700-donor mean was seen in an Asian-associated ancestry cluster in a later analysis. A later analysis reported that several of the most significant clusters appeared to be linked to common viral pathogens, among them Epstein-Barr virus.

Trimming removed 7 bases from V and 4 bases from J; junction bases left unmatched: 14. CDR1 is SEHNR and CDR2 is FQNEAQ in the germline V gene (reference sequence). This CDR3 has 16 residues. The clonotype originates from a woman younger than 45 in good health and CMV-seronegative. The J gene is TRBJ1-2, the V gene TRBV7-9, with 8 bases fitting TRBD1. The sequencing input was PBMCs. The CDR3 DNA follows: TGTGCCAGCATAAGTGTGGGGACAGGAGGTTCCTATGGCTACACCTTC. Translation gives CASISVGTGGSYGYTF.